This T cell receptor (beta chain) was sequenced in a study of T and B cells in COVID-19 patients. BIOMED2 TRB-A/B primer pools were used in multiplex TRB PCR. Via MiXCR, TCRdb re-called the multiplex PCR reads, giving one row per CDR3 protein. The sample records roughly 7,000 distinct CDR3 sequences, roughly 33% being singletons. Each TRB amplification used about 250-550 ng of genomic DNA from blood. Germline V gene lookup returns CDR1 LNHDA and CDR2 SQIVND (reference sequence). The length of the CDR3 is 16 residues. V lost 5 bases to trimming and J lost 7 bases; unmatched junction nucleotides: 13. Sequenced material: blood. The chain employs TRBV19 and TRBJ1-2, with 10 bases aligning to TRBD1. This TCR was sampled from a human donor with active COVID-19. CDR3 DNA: TGTGCCAGTAGTCTCCCGGGACAGGGGACCGGGGTTGGCTACACCTTC. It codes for CASSLPGQGTGVGYTF.